The rows below give T cell receptor beta chains drawn from one sample of a study of cytomegalovirus exposure and HLA in healthy donors. The protocol was immunoSEQ multiplex PCR, while the TCRdb copy is restricted to in-frame clones and leaves out a portion. The sample holds over 150,000 clones, under 90% seen once. Sample: PBMCs. The receptor set was obtained from a man between 18 and 29 years old in good health and CMV-seronegative. The CDR3 runs from the conserved cysteine through the conserved F or W. D genes are given only for firm matches.

cdr3_aa v_call d_call
CASSAGQGITYEQYF TRBV9 TRBD1
CASSLLGTGTDTQYF TRBV6-5 TRBD1
CASSGQGNEKLFF TRBV7-9 TRBD1
CASRFPGSYNEQFF TRBV2 NA
CASSVSEKLFF TRBV2 NA
CAIKGQSYEQYF TRBV10-3 TRBD1
CASSLFFDRGNSPLHF TRBV7-2 TRBD1
CAISPPQGHNQPQHF TRBV28 NA
CASCAGTSDSRGGNEQFF TRBV11-2 TRBD2
CASSVVSNTGELFF TRBV9 NA
CASTGAGNTEAFF TRBV5-1 NA
CANGQEWNTEAFF TRBV10-3 TRBD1
CASRPRLDRSTDTQYF TRBV5-1 NA
CSVQNTGELFF TRBV29-1 NA
CASSLGPGQGSYEQYF TRBV5-5 TRBD1
CASIPRGGYGYTF TRBV10-2 NA
CASSPDPGRNSPLHF TRBV2 NA
CAAGGAAGELYNEQFF TRBV10-3 TRBD2
CASSFRQGDTIYF TRBV27 TRBD1
CAWDRTANTEAFF TRBV30 NA
CASSLRDTDTQYF TRBV5-4 NA
CASSPGTETGELFF TRBV27 TRBD1
CASSEEPQVRYEQYF TRBV2 NA
CASSPSSNQPQHF TRBV6-5 NA
CAISGPTSGSDTGELFF TRBV10-3 TRBD2
CASSSNPRGTIADTQYF TRBV5-1 NA
CASSEGDSLSSPLHF TRBV6-1 TRBD1
CSAGTVYGYTF TRBV20-1 TRBD1
CASSVGGVTDTQYF TRBV9 NA
CASSEVSGSSNQPQHF TRBV6-1 NA
CATSRDARGIHNQPQHF TRBV15 NA
CASLRQPSTDTQYF TRBV6-1 NA
CASSKRFYNEQFF TRBV21-1 NA
CASTRGMNTEAFF TRBV2 NA
CASSPSSGTGNYGYTF TRBV4-1 TRBD1
CASSYGQGVSGYTF TRBV6-5 TRBD1
CASSRRVVDEQFF TRBV6-6 NA
CASSGPYTNTEAFF TRBV25-1 NA
CASSLYWQGAAFF TRBV7-2 NA
CASGREPNTEAFF TRBV12-5 NA
CASSIAGGNQPQHF TRBV19 NA
CASSHLRGQLNKGYSNQPQHF TRBV27 NA
CASSPGTDSYEQYF TRBV9 NA
CARRNRADEQYF TRBV6-1 NA
CASSTTTDSSNQPQHF TRBV18 NA
CASSLGSGGNGYTF TRBV7-9 TRBD1
CASSQSGLAADGEQFF TRBV7-6 TRBD2
CASSSMTERESTDTQYF TRBV28 TRBD2
CASSSGLASTDTQYF TRBV11-3 TRBD2
CASSLDRGNTEAFF TRBV5-1 TRBD1